The next 18 T cell receptor beta chains were all read from a single sample in a study of graft-versus-host responses after intestinal transplantation. Some clones are missing from TCRdb's copy, which holds only in-frame ones; the method was immunoSEQ multiplex PCR. This table holds around 71,000 clones, 92% found once. Material: bone marrow, obtained less than 750 days after intestinal transplantation. The receptors derive from a human patient who received an intestinal transplant, so some T cells may come from the graft donor.

In its sample, this clone was seen once. The chain employs TRBV5-6 and TRBJ1-2; D is unresolved. The germline V gene has CDR1 SGHDT and CDR2 YYEEEE. The CDR3 length is 12 residues. V was trimmed by 0 bases and J by 4 bases, leaving 4 bases between them. In nucleotides, the CDR3 is TGTGCCAGCAGCTTGGGCAGCTATGGCTACACCTTC. It yields the protein CASSLGSYGYTF.

CDR3 sequence reads: CASSFGGSPLHF. The CDR3 DNA is TGTGCCAGCAGCTTTGGAGGTTCACCCCTCCACTTT. V gene TRBV5-4 combines with J gene TRBJ1-6; no definite D call. Between the trimmed V and J ends, which lost 2 bases and 9 bases, there was a span of 6 bases. The V gene's germline CDR1 is SGHNT and CDR2 YYREEE (reference sequence). The CDR3 is 12 residues long.

The V and J genes are TRBV7-9 and TRBJ2-1, with unresolved D. This CDR3 is built from 19 residues. The V end was cut by 5 bases, the J end by 5 bases, with 28 bases between. Germline CDR1 is SEHNR and CDR2 is FQNEAQ (reference sequence). The CDR3 loop is CASSVLFRSGDQRDNEQFF. The CDR3 DNA reads TGTGCCAGCAGCGTGCTATTTAGATCCGGCGACCAAAGGGACAATGAGCAGTTCTTC.

The J gene is TRBJ1-5, the V gene TRBV5-1, with D hard to call. With 0 bases removed from V and 0 bases from J, the gap between germline ends came to 10 bases. This CDR3 has 16 amino acids. CDR1 is SGHRS, CDR2 YFSETQ, per germline. CDR3 coding DNA: TGCGCCAGCAGCTTGGTTCCAGGACGTAGCAATCAGCCCCAGCATTTT. Its protein product is CASSLVPGRSNQPQHF.

The V and J genes are TRBV13 and TRBJ2-3; TRBD1 aligns across 7 bases. The CDR3 totals 16 residues. Per germline, CDR1 PRHDT and CDR2 FYEKMQ (reference sequence). With 5 bases clipped from V and 3 bases from J, the junction kept 11 bases outside the gene matches. The CDR3 sequence is CASSREQGIFTDTQYF. The CDR3 nucleotides are TGTGCCAGCAGCAGGGAACAGGGGATTTTTACAGATACGCAGTATTTT.

This rearrangement joins TRBV29-1 to TRBJ1-2; no clear D gene. This CDR3 is 11 amino acids long. Looked up from germline, CDR1 is SQVTM and CDR2 is ANQGSEA. The V and J ends lost 0 bases and 6 bases respectively, with 5 bases between them. The CDR3 protein is CSVEEGHGYTF. CDR3 coding DNA: TGCAGCGTTGAAGAGGGCCATGGCTACACCTTC.

The rearrangement joins TRBV5-1 to TRBJ2-1, with D tentatively TRBD1 (8 bases). The CDR3 extends over 15 amino acids. The V end lost 4 bases, the J end lost 4 bases, and 15 bases lay between the germline ends. CDR1 and CDR2 from the germline V gene are SGHRS and YFSETQ. The DNA for the CDR3 is TGCGCCAGCAGCACTGGACAGGGACTATACAATGAGCAGTTCTTC. Translating it yields CASSTGQGLYNEQFF.

This chain joins TRBV7-3 and TRBJ2-5; 9 nucleotides line up with TRBD1. The V gene's germline CDR1 is SGHTA and CDR2 FQGTGA. J was trimmed by 6 bases and V by 4 bases; bases with no gene match: 9. The length of the CDR3 is 15 residues. The CDR3 reads CASSSGGQGRQTQYF. The CDR3 DNA reads TGTGCCAGCAGCTCCGGGGGACAGGGTCGGCAGACCCAGTACTTC.

This chain joins TRBV13 and TRBJ2-7; TRBD2 matches at 7 bases. The germline V gene encodes CDR1 PRHDT and CDR2 FYEKMQ (reference sequence). This CDR3 is built from 14 residues. The junction had 6 bases not matched to a gene; V was cut back by 5 bases and J by 2 bases. Here the CDR3 reads CASSETLAAYEQYF. CDR3 nucleotide sequence: TGTGCCAGCAGCGAGACTCTAGCGGCCTACGAGCAGTACTTC.

The chain employs TRBV7-9 and TRBJ1-2; D is unclear. CDR1 and CDR2 from the germline V gene are SEHNR and FQNEAQ (reference sequence). V was shortened by 3 bases and J by 0 bases, with 5 bases between the two germline ends. The CDR3 extends over 13 amino acids. For the CDR3, the DNA is TGTGCCAGCAGCTTTTTAGCTAACTATGGCTACACCTTC. Protein product: CASSFLANYGYTF.

Only one count was recorded for this clone. This chain uses TRBV13 with TRBJ2-2, with a weak D call TRBD2 (5 bases). Trimming shortened V by 5 bases and J by 6 bases, and 10 bases separated the two germline ends. The CDR3 spans 13 residues. Germline values: CDR1 PRHDT, CDR2 FYEKMQ (reference sequence). CDR3: CASSPTRAGELFF. CDR3 coding DNA: TGTGCCAGCAGCCCTACGAGGGCCGGGGAGCTGTTTTTT.

The chain is built from TRBV11-2 and TRBJ2-7; D not certain. The V end lost 4 bases, the J end lost 0 bases, and 10 bases lay between the germline ends. This CDR3 has 14 residues. Germline V gene lookup returns CDR1 SGHAT and CDR2 FQNNGV. This chain's CDR3 is CASSSQADSYEQYF. CDR3 DNA: TGTGCCAGCAGCTCCCAGGCGGACTCCTACGAGCAGTACTTC.

This rearrangement joins TRBV6-5 to TRBJ1-2; 7 bases fit TRBD1. V was clipped by 4 bases and J by 8 bases; unmatched bases: 10. CDR1 and CDR2 from the germline V gene are MNHEY and SVGAGI. The CDR3 length is 14 residues. CDR3 protein: CASSSPRQGVGYTF. CDR3 DNA sequence: TGTGCCAGCAGTTCCCCCCGACAGGGTGTGGGCTACACCTTC.

The gene calls are TRBV7-2 and TRBJ1-2, with D possibly matching TRBD1 (6 bases). This CDR3 is built from 14 residues. The V end was cut by 5 bases, the J end by 8 bases, with 18 bases between. Looked up from germline, CDR1 is SGHTA and CDR2 is FQGNSA. CDR3 region: CASSPRQATRGYTF. The CDR3, as DNA: TGTGCCAGCAGCCCTAGACAGGCTACGCGAGGCTACACCTTC.

V gene TRBV6-5 combines with J gene TRBJ1-2; D gene uncertain. V was pared by 4 bases and J by 4 bases, with 19 bases between. Germline lookup yields CDR1 MNHEY and CDR2 SVGAGI. The CDR3 runs to 16 residues. CDR3 coding DNA: TGTGCCAGCAGTTTCGACAACACTCCTGCGGTCTATGGCTACACCTTC. This translates into CASSFDNTPAVYGYTF.

J is TRBJ1-1 and V is TRBV29-1, with TRBD1 identical over 8 bases. Germline V CDR1 and CDR2: SQVTM, ANQGSEA. V shed 7 bases, J shed 3 bases, and the junction held 16 bases outside the gene matches. CDR3 length: 16 residues. Here the CDR3 reads CSAEERDRNRDTEAFF. The CDR3 nucleotides are TGCAGCGCCGAAGAGCGGGACAGGAACAGGGACACTGAAGCTTTCTTT.

The chain joins TRBV7-3 to TRBJ2-6; D unclear. Trimming stripped 2 bases from V and 0 bases from J, with 14 bases between. This CDR3 spans 18 amino acids. The germline V gene encodes CDR1 SGHTA and CDR2 FQGTGA. The CDR3 loop reads CASSLSPDPTSGANVLTF. DNA for the CDR3: TGTGCCAGCAGCTTATCGCCGGACCCGACCTCTGGGGCCAACGTCCTGACTTTC. Using reference TRBV7-3 and TRBJ2-6 for the parts outside the CDR3, the full variable domain is GAGVSQTPSNKVTEKGKYVELRCDPISGHTALYWYRQSLGQGPEFLIYFQGTGAADDSGLPNDRFFAVRPEGSVSTLKIQRTERGDSAVYLCASSLSPDPTSGANVLTFGAGSRLTVL.

This rearrangement joins TRBV28 to TRBJ1-2; possibly TRBD1 for D (5 bases). Germline lookup yields CDR1 MDHEN and CDR2 SYDVKM. This CDR3 has 13 residues. Trimming shortened V by 6 bases and J by 4 bases, and 12 bases separated the two germline ends. The CDR3, as DNA: TGTGCCAGCAGCCCAGCCGGGGGCTATGGCTACACCTTC. It encodes CASSPAGGYGYTF.